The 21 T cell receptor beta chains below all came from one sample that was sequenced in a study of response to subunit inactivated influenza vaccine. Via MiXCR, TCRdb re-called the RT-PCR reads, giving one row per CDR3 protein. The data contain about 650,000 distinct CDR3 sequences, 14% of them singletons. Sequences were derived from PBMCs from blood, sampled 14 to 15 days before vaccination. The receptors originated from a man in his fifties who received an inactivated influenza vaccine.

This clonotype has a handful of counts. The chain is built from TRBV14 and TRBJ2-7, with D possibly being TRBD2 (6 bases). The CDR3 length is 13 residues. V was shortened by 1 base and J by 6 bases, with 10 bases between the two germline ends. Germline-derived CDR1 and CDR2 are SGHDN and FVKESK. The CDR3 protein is CASSQAEGSEQYF. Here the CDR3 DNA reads TGTGCCAGCAGCCAAGCGGAGGGTTCCGAGCAGTACTTC.

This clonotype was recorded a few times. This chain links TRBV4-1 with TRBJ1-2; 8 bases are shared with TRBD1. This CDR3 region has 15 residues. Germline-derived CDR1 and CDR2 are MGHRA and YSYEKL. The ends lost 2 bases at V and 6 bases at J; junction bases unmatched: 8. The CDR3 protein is CASSQTTGDGDGYTF. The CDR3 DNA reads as TGCGCCAGCAGCCAAACGACAGGGGACGGGGATGGCTACACCTTC.

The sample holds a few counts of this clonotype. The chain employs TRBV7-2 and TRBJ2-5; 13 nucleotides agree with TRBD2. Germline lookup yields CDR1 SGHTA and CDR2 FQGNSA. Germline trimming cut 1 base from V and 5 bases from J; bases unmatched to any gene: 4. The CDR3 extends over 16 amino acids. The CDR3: CASSLGGLAGAETQYF. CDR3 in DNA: TGTGCCAGCAGCTTAGGCGGACTAGCGGGAGCGGAGACCCAGTACTTC.

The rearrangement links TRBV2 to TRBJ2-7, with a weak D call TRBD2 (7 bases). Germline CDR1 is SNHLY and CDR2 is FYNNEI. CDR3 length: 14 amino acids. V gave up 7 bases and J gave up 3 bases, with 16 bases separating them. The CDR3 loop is CASKGGIIFYEQYF. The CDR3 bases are TGTGCCAGCAAGGGGGGGATCATCTTCTACGAGCAGTACTTC.

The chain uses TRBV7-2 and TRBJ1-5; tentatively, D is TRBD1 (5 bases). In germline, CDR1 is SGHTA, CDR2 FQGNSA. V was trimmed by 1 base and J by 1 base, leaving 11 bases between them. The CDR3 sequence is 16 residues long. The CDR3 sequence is CASSLGRAGSNQPQHF. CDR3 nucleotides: TGTGCCAGCAGCTTAGGGCGGGCAGGGAGCAATCAGCCCCAGCATTTT.

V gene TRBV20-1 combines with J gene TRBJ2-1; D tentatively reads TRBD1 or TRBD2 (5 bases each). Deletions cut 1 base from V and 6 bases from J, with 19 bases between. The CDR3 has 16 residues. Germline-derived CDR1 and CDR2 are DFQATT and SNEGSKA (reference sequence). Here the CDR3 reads CSARVGTPIGRNEQFF. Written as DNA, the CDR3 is TGCAGTGCTAGAGTGGGGACCCCCATCGGGCGCAATGAGCAGTTCTTC.

The CDR3 loop reads CSASGTSPTDTQYF. CDR3 DNA sequence: TGCAGTGCTAGTGGGACTTCTCCCACAGATACGCAGTATTTT. V and J are TRBV20-1 and TRBJ2-3; D is perhaps TRBD2 (6 bases). Per the germline V gene, CDR1 is DFQATT and CDR2 is SNEGSKA (reference sequence). Trimming shortened V by 3 bases and J by 2 bases, and 12 bases separated the two germline ends. CDR3 size: 14 residues.

CDR3: CSAAWRAGGPGANVLTF. For the CDR3, the DNA is TGCAGTGCTGCTTGGCGGGCGGGAGGGCCTGGGGCCAACGTCCTGACTTTC. V and J are TRBV20-1 and TRBJ2-6, with TRBD2 matching over 9 bases. Looked up from germline, CDR1 is DFQATT and CDR2 is SNEGSKA (reference sequence). The CDR3 covers 17 residues. Trimming at V came to 5 bases and at J to 2 bases, leaving 10 bases not matched to a gene.

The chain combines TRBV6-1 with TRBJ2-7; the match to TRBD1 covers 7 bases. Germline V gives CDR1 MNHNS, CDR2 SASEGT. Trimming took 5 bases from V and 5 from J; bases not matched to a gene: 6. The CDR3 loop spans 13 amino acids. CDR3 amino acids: CASSPQGTHEQYF. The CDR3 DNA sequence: TGTGCCAGCAGTCCACAGGGGACCCACGAGCAGTACTTC.

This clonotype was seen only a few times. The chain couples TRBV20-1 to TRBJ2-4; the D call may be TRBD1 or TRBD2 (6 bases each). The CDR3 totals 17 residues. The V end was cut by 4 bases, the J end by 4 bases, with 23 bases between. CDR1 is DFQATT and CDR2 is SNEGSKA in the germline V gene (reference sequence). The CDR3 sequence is CSATGREDRLLKNIQYF. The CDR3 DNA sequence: TGCAGTGCTACAGGCAGGGAGGACAGACTCCTAAAAAACATTCAGTACTTC.

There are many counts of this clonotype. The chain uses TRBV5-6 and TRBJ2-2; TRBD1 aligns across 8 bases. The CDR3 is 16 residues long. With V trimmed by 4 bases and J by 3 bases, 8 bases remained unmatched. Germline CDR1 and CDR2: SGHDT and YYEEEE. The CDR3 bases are TGTGCCAGCAGCCCCAGGTCAGGGGGCTACACCGGGGAGCTGTTTTTT. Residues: CASSPRSGGYTGELFF.

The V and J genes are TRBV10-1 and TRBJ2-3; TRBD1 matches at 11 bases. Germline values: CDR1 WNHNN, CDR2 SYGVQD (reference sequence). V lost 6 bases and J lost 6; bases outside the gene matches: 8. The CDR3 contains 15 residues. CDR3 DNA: TGCGCCAGCAGGAGGGGACAGGGGGAGATGGATACGCAGTATTTT. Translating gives CASRRGQGEMDTQYF.

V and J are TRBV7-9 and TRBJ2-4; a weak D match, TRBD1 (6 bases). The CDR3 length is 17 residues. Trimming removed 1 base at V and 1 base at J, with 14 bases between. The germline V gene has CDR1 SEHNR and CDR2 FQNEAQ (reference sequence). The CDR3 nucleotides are TGTGCCAGCAGCTTAGAACTGGGGGCGGCTGCCAAAAACATTCAGTACTTC. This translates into CASSLELGAAAKNIQYF.

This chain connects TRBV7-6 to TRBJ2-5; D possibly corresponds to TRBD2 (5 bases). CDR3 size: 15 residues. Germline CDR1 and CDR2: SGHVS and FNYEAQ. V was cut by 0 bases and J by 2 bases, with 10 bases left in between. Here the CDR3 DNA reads TGTGCCAGCAGCTTAGCGTCGGGGTATCAAGAGACCCAGTACTTC. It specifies CASSLASGYQETQYF.

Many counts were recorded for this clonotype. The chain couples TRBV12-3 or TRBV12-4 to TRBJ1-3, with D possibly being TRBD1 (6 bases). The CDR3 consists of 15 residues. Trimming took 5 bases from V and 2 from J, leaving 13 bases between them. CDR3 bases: TGTGCCAGCAGTGAGTACGAGGGGGCTGGAAACACCATATATTTT. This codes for CASSEYEGAGNTIYF.

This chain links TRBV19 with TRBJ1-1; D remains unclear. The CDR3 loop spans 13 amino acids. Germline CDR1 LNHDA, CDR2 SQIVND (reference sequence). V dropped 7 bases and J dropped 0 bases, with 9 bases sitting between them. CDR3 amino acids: CASKYSMNTEAFF. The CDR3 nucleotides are TGTGCCAGTAAATACAGCATGAACACTGAAGCTTTCTTT.

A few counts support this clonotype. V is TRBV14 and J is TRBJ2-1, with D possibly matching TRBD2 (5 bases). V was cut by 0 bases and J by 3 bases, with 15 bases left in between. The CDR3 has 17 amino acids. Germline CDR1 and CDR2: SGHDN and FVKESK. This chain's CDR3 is CASSQDQSLAFYNEQFF. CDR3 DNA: TGTGCCAGCAGCCAAGATCAAAGTCTAGCTTTCTACAATGAGCAGTTCTTC.

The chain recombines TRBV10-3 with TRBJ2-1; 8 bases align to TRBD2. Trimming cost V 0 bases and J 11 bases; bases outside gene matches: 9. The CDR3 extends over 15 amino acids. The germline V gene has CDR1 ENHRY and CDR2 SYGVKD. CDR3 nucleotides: TGTGCCATCAGTGAGTCGAATACTAGCGGCCTGAAGCAGTTCTTC. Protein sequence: CAISESNTSGLKQFF.

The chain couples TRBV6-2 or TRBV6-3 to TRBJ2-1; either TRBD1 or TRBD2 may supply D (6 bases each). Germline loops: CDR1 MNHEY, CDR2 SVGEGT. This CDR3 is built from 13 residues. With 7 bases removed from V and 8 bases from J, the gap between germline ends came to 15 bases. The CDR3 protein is CASTDSGGDEQFF. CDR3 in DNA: TGTGCCAGCACCGATTCCGGGGGCGATGAGCAGTTCTTC.

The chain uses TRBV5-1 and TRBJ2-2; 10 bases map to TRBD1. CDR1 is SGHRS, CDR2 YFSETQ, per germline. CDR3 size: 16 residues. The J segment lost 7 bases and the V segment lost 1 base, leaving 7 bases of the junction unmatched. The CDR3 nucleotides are TGCGCCAGCAGCTTGATGAGACAGGGGGCAGGCGGGGAGCTGTTTTTT. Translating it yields CASSLMRQGAGGELFF.

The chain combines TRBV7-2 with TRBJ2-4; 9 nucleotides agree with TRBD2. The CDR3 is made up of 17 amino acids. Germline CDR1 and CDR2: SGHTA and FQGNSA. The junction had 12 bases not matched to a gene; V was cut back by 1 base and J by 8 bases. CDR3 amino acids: CASSLGSGGRAGYIQYF. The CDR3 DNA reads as TGTGCCAGCAGCTTAGGGTCTGGCGGGAGGGCCGGGTACATTCAGTACTTC. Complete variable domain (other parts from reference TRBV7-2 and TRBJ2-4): GAGVSQSPSNKVTEKGKDVELRCDPISGHTALYWYRQSLGQGLEFLIYFQGNSAPDKSGLPSDRFSAERTGGSVSTLTIQRTQQEDSAVYLCASSLGSGGRAGYIQYFGAGTRLSVL.